Sequencing of this TCR beta chain was carried out in a study of blood T cell repertoires in COVID-19 (TCRdb year 2020). A note on the overall study: The collaborator samples originated in the United States, Italy and Spain and spanned the acute and convalescent phases of COVID-19. The material from the prospective study consisted of cDNA or gDNA derived from T cells, B-cell-depleted T cells, or PBMCs. The dataset comprised deeply sampled blood TCRbeta repertoires from subjects exposed to, actively infected with, or recovered from COVID-19. The repertoires were made available in a free public database intended to serve as a resource for research on the immune response to SARS-CoV-2. Samples came from the ongoing ImmuneRACE study (first 160 participants) plus 1,254 subjects from 6 global collaborators. A de-identified subject ID, COVID-19 status, age in years and sex were almost always included in the sample metadata. Where available, HLA class I and class II types were obtained from metadata supplied by the sample provider rather than from assay-based typing.

Another Seattle source contributed samples from volunteer blood donors who had recovered from COVID-19. The collaborating institutions used their own protocols to collect whole blood in K2EDTA tubes. For TCRbeta analysis, collaborators shipped samples as frozen whole blood, isolated PBMCs, or DNA extracted from either of those sample types. Note on this clone: This clone's antigen is unknown. No clone much larger than this one lies a single base away; base qualities are absent. At the DNA level, this CDR3 is encoded by other sequences in the same sample as well.

What the authors observed across the whole study: Clinical and demographic metadata were provided uncurated, with the amount varying by source and participant.

TCRbeta CDR3 regions were amplified from genomic DNA using the immunoSEQ Assay, a bias-controlled multiplex PCR. As for how the authors treated the data: The number of nucleated cells in each sample was estimated by amplification of reference gene primers within the assay. To quantify the absolute abundance of each unique TCRbeta CDR3 rearrangement, sequence reads were collapsed and filtered. For each sample, productive Simpson clonality was calculated as the square root of Simpson's diversity index over productive rearrangements. TCRdb mirrors the immuneACCESS table, restricted to in-frame sequences. Some clones are absent from its copies; in checked studies, under half trace to an unresolved V gene, and the reason for the others is unknown. For V, J and clone size, that table is used; D and trimming come from the DNA. In this sample the table shows 300,000 to 400,000 clones, approximately 89% of which occur a single time. The ten most abundant clones make up less than 3.5% of the sample.

The CDR3, cysteine through phenylalanine, is 12 amino acids long. The CDR3 DNA has 36 bases and is translated from base 1. V is pared back by 2 bases and J by 5 bases, with 6 bases lying between the germline termini. CDR1 SGHTA and CDR2 FQGNSA were looked up in the germline V gene. This receptor was taken from a young woman who had recovered from COVID-19. The rearrangement combines TRBV7-2 with TRBJ1-1; no D gene is confidently identified. Sequences were obtained from peripheral blood. The CDR3 is CASSLRETEAFF. The DNA sequence is given as TGTGCCAGCAGCTTACGGGAAACTGAAGCTTTCTTT.